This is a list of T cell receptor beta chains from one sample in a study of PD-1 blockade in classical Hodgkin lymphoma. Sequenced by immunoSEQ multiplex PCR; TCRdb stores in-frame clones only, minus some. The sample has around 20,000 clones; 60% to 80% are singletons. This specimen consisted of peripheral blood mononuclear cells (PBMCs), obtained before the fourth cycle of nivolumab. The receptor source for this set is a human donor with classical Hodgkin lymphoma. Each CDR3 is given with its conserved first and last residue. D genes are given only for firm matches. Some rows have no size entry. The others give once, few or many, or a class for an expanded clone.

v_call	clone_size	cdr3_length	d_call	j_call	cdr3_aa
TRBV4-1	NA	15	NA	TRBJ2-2	CASSQDEGIPGELFF
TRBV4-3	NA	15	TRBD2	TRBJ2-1	CASSQDGTSYNEQFF
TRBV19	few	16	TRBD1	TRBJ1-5	CASSPGQGNSNQPQHF
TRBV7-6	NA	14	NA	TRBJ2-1	CASSPQTAYNEQFF
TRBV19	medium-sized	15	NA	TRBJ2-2	CASSIQDSSRGELFF
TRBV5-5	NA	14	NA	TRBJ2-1	CASSFPGIRGEQFF
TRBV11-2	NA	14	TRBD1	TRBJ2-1	CASSLDRVNNEQFF
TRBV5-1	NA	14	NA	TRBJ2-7	CASSLGVQAYEQYF
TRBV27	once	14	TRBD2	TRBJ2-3	CASSPGLVAHTQYF
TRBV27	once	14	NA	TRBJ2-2	CASSVGWNTGELFF
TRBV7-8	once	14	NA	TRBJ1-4	CASSPQGPNEKLFF
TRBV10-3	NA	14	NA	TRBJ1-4	CAISETGTGEKLFF
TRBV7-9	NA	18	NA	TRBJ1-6	CASSLGPPGRTFNSPLHF
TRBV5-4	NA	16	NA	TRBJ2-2	CASSNTGGGKDGELFF
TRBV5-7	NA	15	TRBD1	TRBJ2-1	CASSFWGTENNEQFF
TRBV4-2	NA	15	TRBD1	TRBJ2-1	CASSWDRGLYNEQFF
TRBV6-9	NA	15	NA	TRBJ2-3	CASSPDSPFTDTQYF
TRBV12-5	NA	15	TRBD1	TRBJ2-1	CASGLVRTGSHPLFF
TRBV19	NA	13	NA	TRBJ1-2	CASTPPGRKGYTF
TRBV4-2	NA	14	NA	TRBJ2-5	CASSQGTSQETQYF
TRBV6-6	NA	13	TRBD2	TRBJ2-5	CASSYSGGGSQYF
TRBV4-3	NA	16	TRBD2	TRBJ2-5	CASSQMRLAGRETQYF
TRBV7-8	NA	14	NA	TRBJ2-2	CASSLEVGVGELFF
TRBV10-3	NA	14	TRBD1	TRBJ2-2	CAISWTGNTGELFF
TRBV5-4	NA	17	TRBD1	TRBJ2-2	CASSLELGQGSTGELFF
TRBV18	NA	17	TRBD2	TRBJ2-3	CASSPLASSGDTDTQYF
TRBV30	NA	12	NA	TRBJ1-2	CAWSAGGNGYTF
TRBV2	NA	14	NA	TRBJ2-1	CASSFGKTGNEQFF
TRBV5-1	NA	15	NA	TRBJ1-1	CASSPPLGAGTEAFF
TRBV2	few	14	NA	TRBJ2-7	CASRFRDSPSGQYF
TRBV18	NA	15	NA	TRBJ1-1	CASSVGGVKNTEAFF
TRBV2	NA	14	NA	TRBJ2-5	CASSEDGRRETQYF
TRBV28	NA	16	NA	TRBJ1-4	CASSPTGVATNEKLFF
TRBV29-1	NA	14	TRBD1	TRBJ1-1	CSATTQGVNTEAFF
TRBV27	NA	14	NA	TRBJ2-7	CASRGGALPYEQYF
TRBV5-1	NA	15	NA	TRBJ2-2	CASSLGGQDTGELFF
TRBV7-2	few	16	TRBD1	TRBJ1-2	CASSLVSGQGFYGYTF
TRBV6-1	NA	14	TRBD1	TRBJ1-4	CASSGQGAWEKLFF
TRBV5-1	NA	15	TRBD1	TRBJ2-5	CASSLWGQGEETQYF